This entry describes one T cell receptor (beta chain). The data were taken from a study of blood T cell repertoires in COVID-19. For the study at large: T cells, B-cell-depleted T cells, or PBMCs supplied cDNA or gDNA.

TCRdb's copy holds only in-frame clones and misses some; the assay was immunoSEQ multiplex PCR. The table lists 200,000 to 250,000 clones, 86% of them singletons. Trimming cost V 5 bases and J 3 bases; bases outside gene matches: 11. Germline V gives CDR1 SGHAT, CDR2 FQNNGV. The length of the CDR3 is 17 residues. The sequence was collected from a woman aged 50 to 60 with acute or convalescent COVID-19. The chain couples TRBV11-2 to TRBJ2-2, with 8 bases identical to TRBD2. Sample: peripheral blood. CDR3 coding DNA: TGTGCCAGCAGCGATCGGTCCTTACTAGCGGACACCGGGGAGCTGTTTTTT. This translates into CASSDRSLLADTGELFF.